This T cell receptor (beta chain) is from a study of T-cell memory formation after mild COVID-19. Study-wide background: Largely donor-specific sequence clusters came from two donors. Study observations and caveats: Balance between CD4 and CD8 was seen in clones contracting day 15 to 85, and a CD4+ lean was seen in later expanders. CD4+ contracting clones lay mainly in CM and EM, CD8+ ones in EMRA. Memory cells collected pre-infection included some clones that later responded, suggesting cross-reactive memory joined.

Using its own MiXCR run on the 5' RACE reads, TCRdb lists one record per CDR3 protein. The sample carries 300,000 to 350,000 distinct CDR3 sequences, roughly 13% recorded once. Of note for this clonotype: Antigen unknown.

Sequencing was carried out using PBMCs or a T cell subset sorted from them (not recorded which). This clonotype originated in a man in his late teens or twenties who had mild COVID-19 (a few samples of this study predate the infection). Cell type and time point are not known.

Here the CDR3 reads CASSHTSGGSEQFF. DNA for the CDR3: TGTGCCAGCAGCCATACTAGCGGGGGCAGTGAGCAGTTCTTC. The chain recombines TRBV5-6 with TRBJ2-1; 11 bases map to TRBD2. The CDR3 runs 14 residues. Losses at the gene ends were 4 bases for V and 9 bases for J; bases not matched to a gene: 6. Germline V lookup: CDR1 SGHDT, CDR2 YYEEEE.